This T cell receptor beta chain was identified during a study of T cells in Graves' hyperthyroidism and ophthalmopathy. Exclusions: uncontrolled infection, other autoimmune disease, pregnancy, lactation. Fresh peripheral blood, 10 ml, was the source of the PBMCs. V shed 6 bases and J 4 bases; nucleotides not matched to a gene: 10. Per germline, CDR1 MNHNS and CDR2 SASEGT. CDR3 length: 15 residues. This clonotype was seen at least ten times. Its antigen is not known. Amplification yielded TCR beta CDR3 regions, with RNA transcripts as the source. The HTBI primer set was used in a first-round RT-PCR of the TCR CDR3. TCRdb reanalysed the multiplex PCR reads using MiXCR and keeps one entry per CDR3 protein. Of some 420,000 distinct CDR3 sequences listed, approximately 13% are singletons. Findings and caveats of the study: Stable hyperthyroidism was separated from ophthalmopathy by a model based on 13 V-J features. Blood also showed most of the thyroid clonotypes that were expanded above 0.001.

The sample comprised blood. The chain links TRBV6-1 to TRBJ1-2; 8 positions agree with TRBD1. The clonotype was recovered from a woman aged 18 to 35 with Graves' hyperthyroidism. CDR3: CASRKTGGQTYGYTF. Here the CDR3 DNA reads TGTGCCAGCAGGAAAACAGGGGGGCAAACCTATGGCTACACCTTC.